Shown below are 2 T cell receptor beta chains from a single sample sequenced in a study of blood T cell repertoires in COVID-19. Assay used: immunoSEQ multiplex PCR; TCRdb lists only in-frame clones, some missing. The sample includes 150,000 to 200,000 clones, around 80% seen only once; the top ten take about 2.8%. Sequencing used peripheral blood. These receptors all stem from a woman of 80 years or more with active or convalescent COVID-19.

J is TRBJ2-1 and V is TRBV11-2, with D hard to call. This CDR3 is 13 amino acids long. Trimming cost V 2 bases and J 8 bases, with 10 bases left between them. CDR1 is SGHAT, CDR2 FQNNGV, per germline. For the CDR3, the DNA is TGTGCCAGCAGCTTAATACAGTTCGATGAGCAGTTCTTC. Encoded protein: CASSLIQFDEQFF.

This chain connects TRBV4-1 to TRBJ2-5; TRBD2 matches 13 bases. Germline V CDR1 and CDR2: MGHRA, YSYEKL. The trim removed 4 bases at V and 10 bases at J, leaving 9 bases unmatched. The CDR3 has 15 residues. The CDR3 loop reads CASSPGLAGAGHQYF. The CDR3, as DNA: TGCGCCAGCAGCCCTGGACTAGCGGGGGCGGGGCACCAGTACTTC.